The clone carrying this T cell receptor beta chain has a handful of counts. Antigen: not known. The data were taken from a study of T cells after yellow fever vaccination. Findings of the study overall: Reappearance after the booster was seen for most primary-vaccination clones, at 96% CD4 and around 90% CD8.

Template switching by 5'RACE produced TCR cDNA, adding a universal primer site and UMIs. Each CDR3 protein is one row after TCRdb ran MiXCR on the 5' RACE reads. Counted here are 620,000 or so distinct CDR3 sequences, 9% to 15% occurring once; the ten biggest clones make up approximately 15%. The CDR3 length is 13 residues. The V and J ends lost 4 bases and 5 bases, in that order; junction bases with no gene match: 5. Looked up from germline, CDR1 is LGHDT and CDR2 is YNNKEL (reference sequence). The material sequenced was PBMCs, taken on the day of the yellow fever booster vaccination. The receptor was derived from a man aged 25 to 40 who received the YFV17D yellow fever vaccine. The gene calls are TRBV3-1 and TRBJ2-7; 7 bases match TRBD2. In DNA form, the CDR3 reads TGTGCCAGCAGCCTCTTGCGGGAGAACGAGCAGTACTTC. Encoded protein: CASSLLRENEQYF.